This T cell receptor (beta chain) was recovered during a study of early T cells in non-severe SARS-CoV-2 infection. As for the study in general: Unpaired chains resulted from sequencing bulk RNA of unsorted whole blood.

TCRdb re-called the 5' RACE reads through MiXCR, storing one row per CDR3 protein. Of 17,000 or so distinct CDR3 sequences detected, approximately 5.4% appear once; the ten largest clones hold about 6.4%. This clonotype was detected a few times. The CDR3 is 13 amino acids. Germline CDR1 and CDR2: SGHTA and FQGNSA. Trimming at V came to 5 bases and at J to 11 bases, leaving 11 bases not matched to a gene. The chain has TRBV7-2 and TRBJ1-1; 7 bases agree with TRBD1. The receptor was isolated from an adult who was a healthcare worker with PCR-confirmed SARS-CoV-2 infection or an uninfected control (not recorded which). The source was whole blood, collected at baseline. The CDR3 here is CASSTDRTFFAFF. The CDR3 region has the DNA TGTGCCAGCAGCACGGACAGGACATTTTTCGCTTTCTTT.